A selection of T cell receptor beta chains follows, all from one sample in a study of Ad26.COV2.S vaccination and SARS-CoV-2 variants. Sequencing used immunoSEQ multiplex PCR; TCRdb keeps in-frame clones, though not all of them. Among about 350,000 clones, more than 85% were seen once, and the ten largest hold approximately 5%. The source material was peripheral blood, sampled in a trial of Ad26.COV2.S vaccine versus placebo. These receptors came from a person aged 18 to 65 who received the Ad26.COV2.S COVID-19 vaccine or a placebo. CDR3s leave out the opening cysteine and the closing phenylalanine or tryptophan.

j_call v_call cdr3_aa
TRBJ2-1 TRBV4-1 ASSQIIRGARYNEQF
TRBJ2-7 TRBV5-1 ASSFEGNRGEQY
TRBJ2-2 TRBV11-3 ASSPFDGTGELF
TRBJ1-3 TRBV5-1 ASSLEVVSAGNTIY
TRBJ2-2 TRBV24-1 ATSRDGTGELF
TRBJ2-7 TRBV2 ASSVLRARYEQY
TRBJ2-7 TRBV6-5 ATMAGANPYEQY
TRBJ2-1 TRBV5-5 ASSPGQGVGEQF
TRBJ1-1 TRBV10-3 AISETGRVEAF
TRBJ1-4 TRBV5-5 ASSLATNEKLF